The next 23 T cell receptor beta chains were all read from a single sample in a study of beta chain features in type 1 diabetes. Of the isolated RNA, all was reverse transcribed, and so the sequenced material was expressed TCRB transcripts. Produced via immunoSEQ multiplex PCR; TCRdb's table is partial and in-frame only. This sample has about 900,000 clones; about 17% occur once, and the top ten carry around 0.02%. The sample taken for sequencing was naive CD4+ T cells from blood. These receptors were taken from a woman aged 18-29 years in good health.

This chain uses TRBV5-8 with TRBJ2-1; TRBD1 might be the D (6 bases). CDR1 is SGHTS, CDR2 YDEGEE, per germline. V lost 0 bases and J lost 5, with 9 bases in between. The length of the CDR3 is 14 residues. CDR3 in DNA: TGTGCCAGCAGCTTGGACAGGGCTCACAATGAGCAGTTCTTC. Translated, it gives CASSLDRAHNEQFF. The whole variable domain, remainder taken from reference TRBV5-8 and TRBJ2-1, is EAGVTQSPTHLIKTRGQQATLRCSPISGHTSVYWYQQALGLGLQFLLWYDEGEERNRGNFPPRFSGRQFPNYSSELNVNALELEDSALYLCASSLDRAHNEQFFGPGTRLTVL.

The CDR3 coding sequence is TGTGCCAGCAAGGTTGGGGGACAGGGGGCTGATGAGCAGTTCTTC. Translating it yields CASKVGGQGADEQFF. This sequence joins TRBV9 and TRBJ2-1, with 12 bases that match TRBD1. Germline V gives CDR1 SGDLS, CDR2 YYNGEE. The V gene end was trimmed by 6 bases and the J gene end by 8 bases; junction bases not matched to a gene: 9. This CDR3 has 15 amino acids.

The chain combines TRBV10-3 with TRBJ2-4; D perhaps matches TRBD2 (6 bases). The CDR3 consists of 12 residues. Per the germline V gene, CDR1 is ENHRY and CDR2 is SYGVKD. Trimming took off 3 bases at V and 6 bases at J, with 6 bases between the two ends. The CDR3 nucleotides are TGTGCCATCAGTGAAGCGGGAAACATTCAGTACTTC. This codes for CAISEAGNIQYF.

J is TRBJ1-2 and V is TRBV7-2; D gene uncertain. Per germline, CDR1 SGHTA and CDR2 FQGNSA. This CDR3 is built from 17 residues. Trimming took off 2 bases at V and 7 bases at J, with 23 bases between the two ends. CDR3 DNA: TGTGCCAGCAGCTTAAATTACAATAAGCCGGGTAGGGTTGGCTACACCTTC. It encodes CASSLNYNKPGRVGYTF. The entire variable domain, with the rest obtained from reference TRBV7-2 and TRBJ1-2, is as follows: GAGVSQSPSNKVTEKGKDVELRCDPISGHTALYWYRQSLGQGLEFLIYFQGNSAPDKSGLPSDRFSAERTGGSVSTLTIQRTQQEDSAVYLCASSLNYNKPGRVGYTFGSGTRLTVV.

The DNA of the CDR3 is TGTGCCAGCAGTTCGATGGACAGGGAGGCTTTCTTT. Translating it yields CASSSMDREAFF. The chain carries TRBV6-6 and TRBJ1-1; 8 bases match TRBD1. Germline values: CDR1 MNHNY, CDR2 SVGAGI (reference sequence). This CDR3 comprises 12 residues. V lost 4 bases to trimming and J lost 11 bases; unmatched junction nucleotides: 6.

This clone has just a few counts. The genes are TRBV7-3 and TRBJ2-1; perhaps TRBD1 as D (5 bases). CDR1 is SGHTA and CDR2 is FQGTGA in the germline V gene. The CDR3 consists of 13 residues. Trimming stripped 5 bases from V and 8 bases from J, with 13 bases between. The CDR3 bases are TGTGCCAGCAGCAACAGACAGTCCGATGAGCAGTTCTTC. This encodes CASSNRQSDEQFF.

This clone appeared a few times. Written as DNA, the CDR3 is TGCGCCAGCAGCTTGTTACGGGACACCGGGGAGCTGTTTTTT. As protein: CASSLLRDTGELFF. The chain has TRBV5-1 and TRBJ2-2; no clear D gene. V lost 1 base and J 3 bases, leaving 7 bases between the germline ends. Germline lookup yields CDR1 SGHRS and CDR2 YFSETQ. The CDR3 loop spans 14 amino acids.

The V gene is TRBV9, the J gene TRBJ2-2, with D maybe TRBD1 (6 bases). The CDR3 runs to 15 residues. Trimming shortened V by 4 bases and J by 4 bases, and 14 bases separated the two germline ends. Per germline, CDR1 SGDLS and CDR2 YYNGEE. CDR3 loop: CASSSYRVGTGELFF. DNA for the CDR3: TGTGCCAGCAGCTCCTACAGGGTGGGCACCGGGGAGCTGTTTTTT.

The chain employs TRBV27 and TRBJ2-1; no clear D. Germline V gives CDR1 MNHEY, CDR2 SMNVEV (reference sequence). Between the trimmed V and J ends, which lost 9 bases and 0 bases, there was a span of 9 bases. The CDR3 is 13 residues long. CDR3 DNA: TGTGCCAGTTCCGCGGCCTCCTACAATGAGCAGTTCTTC. This codes for CASSAASYNEQFF.

This chain uses TRBV14 with TRBJ2-3; D is ambiguous. V dropped 1 base and J dropped 0 bases, with 5 bases sitting between them. Germline loops: CDR1 SGHDN, CDR2 FVKESK. This CDR3 contains 14 residues. The CDR3 reads CASSQAPSTDTQYF. The DNA of the CDR3 is TGTGCCAGCAGCCAAGCCCCTAGCACAGATACGCAGTATTTT.

This chain uses TRBV11-2 with TRBJ1-3, with D unclear. V shed 5 bases and J shed 8 bases, with 16 bases lying between them. CDR3 length: 14 residues. Looked up from germline, CDR1 is SGHAT and CDR2 is FQNNGV. The CDR3 sequence: CASSIRERADTIYF. CDR3 nucleotides: TGTGCCAGCAGCATCCGGGAAAGGGCGGACACCATATATTTT.

Only a few counts were recorded for this clone. The chain combines TRBV4-3 with TRBJ2-6; D may be TRBD1 (6 bases). V was trimmed by 4 bases and J by 0 bases, leaving 10 bases between them. Germline assignment: CDR1 LGHNA and CDR2 YSLEER. There are 16 residues in the CDR3. The CDR3 nucleotides are TGCGCCAGCAGCCCAAGACAGGTCTCTGGGGCCAACGTCCTGACTTTC. Residues: CASSPRQVSGANVLTF.

V usage is TRBV6-1 and J usage is TRBJ2-5; D ambiguous. V was cut by 7 bases and J by 4 bases, with 4 bases left in between. The CDR3 spans 10 residues. Germline values: CDR1 MNHNS, CDR2 SASEGT. Written as DNA, the CDR3 is TGTGCCAGCAACCTAGAGACCCAGTACTTC. It is translated as CASNLETQYF.

In this sample, this clone turned up a few times. The gene calls are TRBV2 and TRBJ2-4; TRBD1 matches 7 bases. Unmatched junction bases numbered 6, after V lost 4 bases and J lost 0 bases. The CDR3 sequence is 16 residues long. Per germline, CDR1 SNHLY and CDR2 FYNNEI. The CDR3 loop reads CASSVDRVLAKNIQYF. In DNA form, the CDR3 reads TGTGCCAGCAGTGTTGACAGGGTGTTAGCCAAAAACATTCAGTACTTC.

The chain employs TRBV4-2 and TRBJ2-4, with 10 bases that match TRBD2. The germline V gene encodes CDR1 LGHNA and CDR2 YNFKEQ. This CDR3 spans 18 amino acids. V gave up 6 bases and J gave up 2 bases; unmatched junction bases: 13. The DNA for the CDR3 is TGTGCCAGCAGAGGAACTAGCGGGATGGCCGGGTCCAAAAACATTCAGTACTTC. Its translation: CASRGTSGMAGSKNIQYF.

This clone appeared a few times. This rearrangement joins TRBV19 to TRBJ1-5; 7 nucleotides match TRBD1. Trimming cost V 4 bases and J 1 base; bases outside gene matches: 7. Germline V gives CDR1 LNHDA, CDR2 SQIVND (reference sequence). The CDR3 extends over 16 amino acids. The CDR3 loop reads CASSKIDRESNQPQHF. CDR3 sequence (DNA): TGTGCCAGTAGTAAAATCGACAGGGAGAGCAATCAGCCCCAGCATTTT.

V and J are TRBV6-5 and TRBJ2-7, with TRBD1 matching over 7 bases. The CDR3 contains 12 residues. CDR1 is MNHEY, CDR2 SVGAGI, per germline. The J segment lost 4 bases and the V segment lost 6 bases, leaving 3 bases of the junction unmatched. Here the CDR3 reads CASRDRLYEQYF. The CDR3, as DNA: TGTGCCAGCAGGGACAGGTTATACGAGCAGTACTTC.

This sequence joins TRBV7-2 and TRBJ2-1, with TRBD2 matching 7 bases. CDR3 length: 14 amino acids. J lost 2 bases, V lost 8 bases, and 6 bases had no gene match. The germline gives CDR1 SGHTA, CDR2 FQGNSA. The CDR3 loop is CASSSGKTYNEQFF. In DNA form, the CDR3 reads TGTGCCAGCTCGAGCGGGAAAACCTACAATGAGCAGTTCTTC.

This clone has just a few counts. This chain links TRBV7-6 with TRBJ2-5, with D uncertain. CDR1 SGHVS and CDR2 FNYEAQ come from the germline V gene. This CDR3 has 13 residues. Trimming took 1 base from V and 1 from J, leaving 4 bases between them. The CDR3 spells CASSLVFQETQYF. The CDR3 region has the DNA TGTGCCAGCAGCTTAGTCTTCCAAGAGACCCAGTACTTC. Complete variable domain (other parts from reference TRBV7-6 and TRBJ2-5): GAGVSQSPRYKVTKRGQDVALRCDPISGHVSLYWYRQALGQGPEFLTYFNYEAQQDKSGLPNDRFSAERPEGSISTLTIQRTEQRDSAMYRCASSLVFQETQYFGPGTRLLVL.

The V gene is TRBV5-4, the J gene TRBJ2-1; 8 positions agree with TRBD1. V lost 3 bases and J lost 4; bases outside the gene matches: 3. CDR3 length equals 14 residues. Germline CDR1 and CDR2: SGHNT and YYREEE (reference sequence). The CDR3 reads CASSSGTGYNEQFF. The DNA of the CDR3 is TGTGCCAGCAGCTCCGGGACAGGATACAATGAGCAGTTCTTC.

This clone occurred a few times. Distinct nucleotide sequences in the sample also encode this CDR3. The chain combines TRBV5-1 with TRBJ2-3; 9 bases are a match to TRBD1. This CDR3 is 14 amino acids long. CDR1 SGHRS and CDR2 YFSETQ come from the germline V gene. With 4 bases clipped from V and 6 bases from J, the junction kept 6 bases outside the gene matches. CDR3 sequence reads: CASSPGTGTDTQYF. CDR3 nucleotide sequence: TGCGCCAGCAGCCCTGGGACAGGGACCGATACGCAGTATTTT.

The V and J genes are TRBV27 and TRBJ1-5; TRBD1 matches at 9 bases. The CDR3 has 14 residues. Looked up from germline, CDR1 is MNHEY and CDR2 is SMNVEV (reference sequence). The V segment lost 5 bases and the J segment 6 bases; nucleotides outside the gene matches: 5. The CDR3 DNA sequence: TGTGCCAGCAGTCGGGGGACAGGGCGTCAGCCCCAGCATTTT. It specifies CASSRGTGRQPQHF.

The chain is built from TRBV7-9 and TRBJ2-7, with 7 bases identical to TRBD2. Trimming at V came to 1 base and at J to 3 bases, leaving 6 bases not matched to a gene. Looked up from germline, CDR1 is SEHNR and CDR2 is FQNEAQ (reference sequence). CDR3 length equals 15 residues. The CDR3 loop is CASSLGSGADYEQYF. The DNA for the CDR3 is TGTGCCAGCAGCTTAGGAAGCGGGGCGGACTACGAGCAGTACTTC. The whole variable domain, remainder taken from reference TRBV7-9 and TRBJ2-7, is DTGVSQNPRHKITKRGQNVTFRCDPISEHNRLYWYRQTLGQGPEFLTYFQNEAQLEKSRLLSDRFSAERPKGSFSTLEIQRTEQGDSAMYLCASSLGSGADYEQYFGPGTRLTVT.